These 32 T cell receptor beta chains were sequenced from one sample in a study of T cell repertoires in cytomegalovirus infection. TCRdb re-called the reads with MiXCR, one entry per CDR3 protein. The top ten clones hold around 12% of a sample with fewer than 350,000 distinct CDR3 sequences, roughly 16% of them seen once. Sequencing input: PBMCs. The receptor set was obtained from a human donor in good health (CMV status not recorded). Some clones in this sample may be carry-over from other donors' samples.

This clonotype turned up a few times. The rearrangement joins TRBV27 to TRBJ2-1, with a possible D match to TRBD1 (6 bases). The CDR3 is 14 residues long. V was shortened by 6 bases and J by 4 bases, with 13 bases between the two germline ends. CDR1 and CDR2 (germline): MNHEY, SMNVEV (reference sequence). CDR3 residues: CASREGGLYNEQFF. The CDR3 bases are TGTGCCAGCAGGGAAGGGGGATTGTACAATGAGCAGTTCTTC.

This clonotype has at least ten counts. The rearrangement joins TRBV7-9 to TRBJ1-4; D ambiguous. There are 15 residues in the CDR3. CDR1 is SEHNR and CDR2 is FQNEAQ in the germline V gene (reference sequence). V was shortened by 3 bases and J by 0 bases, with 8 bases between the two germline ends. CDR3 in DNA: TGTGCCAGCAGCTTGGGATCTACAACTAATGAAAAACTGTTTTTT. Protein product: CASSLGSTTNEKLFF.

This clonotype was seen just once. The V call is TRBV20-1, the J call TRBJ2-7; 8 nucleotides match TRBD1. Germline assignment: CDR1 DFQATT and CDR2 SNEGSKA (reference sequence). The CDR3 runs to 15 residues. Trimming at V came to 3 bases and at J to 2 bases, leaving 9 bases not matched to a gene. As DNA, the CDR3 is TGCAGTGCTAGCCGGACAGGGACCTCCACCTACGAGCAGTACTTC. Residues: CSASRTGTSTYEQYF.

In this sample, this clonotype turned up a few times. The chain employs TRBV7-2 and TRBJ1-6; weak D call: TRBD1 (5 bases). Germline V gene data show CDR1 as SGHTA and CDR2 as FQGNSA. The CDR3 totals 15 residues. The ends were cut back, 5 bases at V and 8 bases at J, with 16 bases in the middle. CDR3 sequence reads: CASSKQQGSDSPLHF. Here the CDR3 DNA reads TGTGCCAGCAGCAAACAGCAGGGTTCAGATTCACCCCTCCACTTT.

The gene calls are TRBV28 and TRBJ2-7; D assignment may be TRBD1 or TRBD2 (6 bases each). Germline V gene sequence: CDR1 MDHEN, CDR2 SYDVKM. V dropped 7 bases and J dropped 6 bases, with 22 bases sitting between them. This CDR3 is 15 amino acids long. CDR3 nucleotides: TGTGCCAGCATCCCGCAGGAGCGTCGGGGGCTCGAGCAGTACTTC. As protein: CASIPQERRGLEQYF.

The sample holds a few counts of this clonotype. The chain employs TRBV4-1 and TRBJ2-2; D might be TRBD1 or TRBD2, each matching 5 bases. V shed 3 bases and J shed 5 bases, with 13 bases lying between them. Per germline, CDR1 MGHRA and CDR2 YSYEKL. The CDR3 is made up of 15 amino acids. CDR3 amino acids: CASSQDWGKTGELFF. The CDR3 region has the DNA TGCGCCAGCAGCCAGGATTGGGGGAAAACCGGGGAGCTGTTTTTT.

This clonotype came up many times. This chain uses TRBV7-2 with TRBJ1-6, with a tentative D call TRBD1 (5 bases). Trimming left V 0 bases short and J 6 bases short, with 9 bases between. This CDR3 is 15 amino acids long. The germline CDR1 and CDR2 sequences are SGHTA and FQGNSA. The DNA for the CDR3 is TGTGCCAGCAGCTTAGCAGGGGACCTTAATTCACCCCTCCACTTT. It is translated as CASSLAGDLNSPLHF. Together with reference TRBV7-2 and TRBJ1-6, the CDR3 gives the full variable domain: GAGVSQSPSNKVTEKGKDVELRCDPISGHTALYWYRQSLGQGLEFLIYFQGNSAPDKSGLPSDRFSAERTGGSVSTLTIQRTQQEDSAVYLCASSLAGDLNSPLHFGNGTRLTVT.

This clonotype occurred many times. The CDR3 loop is CASSLNYDQPQHF. DNA for the CDR3: TGTGCCAGCAGCTTAAACTACGATCAGCCCCAGCATTTT. This chain uses TRBV7-2 with TRBJ1-5; D is undetermined. Trimming took off 2 bases at V and 5 bases at J, with 7 bases between the two ends. CDR1 is SGHTA, CDR2 FQGNSA, per germline. The CDR3 spans 13 residues.

The chain combines TRBV20-1 with TRBJ2-5; D is uncertain. This CDR3 is built from 13 residues. Germline CDR1 and CDR2: DFQATT and SNEGSKA (reference sequence). Trimming left V 2 bases short and J 4 bases short, with 11 bases between. Written as DNA, the CDR3 is TGCAGTGCTAGAAACACGGGCGCAGAGACCCAGTACTTC. Translating it yields CSARNTGAETQYF.

This clonotype was counted at least ten times. The rearrangement joins TRBV5-4 to TRBJ2-7, with 10 bases lining up with TRBD2. The CDR3 contains 17 residues. V shed 3 bases, J shed 5 bases, and the junction held 14 bases outside the gene matches. Germline V gives CDR1 SGHNT, CDR2 YYREEE (reference sequence). The chain's CDR3 is CASSSSSSGGAPNEQYF. The CDR3 bases are TGTGCCAGCAGCTCCTCATCGAGCGGGGGGGCCCCGAACGAGCAGTACTTC.

This clonotype was counted between two and nine times. The chain carries TRBV7-9 and TRBJ2-1; tentatively, D is TRBD2 (5 bases). The CDR3 length is 14 residues. Trimming took 4 bases from V and 6 from J, leaving 13 bases between them. The germline V gene has CDR1 SEHNR and CDR2 FQNEAQ (reference sequence). Here the CDR3 reads CASSSGELGNEQFF. The DNA of the CDR3 is TGTGCCAGCAGCTCCGGAGAACTAGGCAATGAGCAGTTCTTC.

V gene TRBV27 combines with J gene TRBJ1-3; D is perhaps TRBD1 (6 bases). The germline V gene has CDR1 MNHEY and CDR2 SMNVEV (reference sequence). Trimming took off 4 bases at V and 5 bases at J, with 15 bases between the two ends. The length of the CDR3 is 15 residues. In nucleotides, the CDR3 is TGTGCCAGCAGTTCGGTCTCAGGGGAACGAAACACCATATATTTT. Residues: CASSSVSGERNTIYF.

The V and J genes are TRBV7-2 and TRBJ1-2; maybe TRBD1 (6 bases). The CDR3 runs 14 residues. The germline V and J ends were trimmed by 1 base and 7 bases, with 13 bases remaining between them. Germline CDR1 and CDR2: SGHTA and FQGNSA. The CDR3 DNA sequence: TGTGCCAGCAGCTTAGACAGGGCAGGCGCTGGCTACACCTTC. It encodes CASSLDRAGAGYTF.

This clonotype has a handful of counts. The rearrangement uses TRBV6-5 and TRBJ2-2; 12 bases agree with TRBD1. This CDR3 contains 14 residues. V was clipped by 6 bases and J by 6 bases; unmatched bases: 2. The germline V gene encodes CDR1 MNHEY and CDR2 SVGAGI. The CDR3 loop is CASRGQGAAGELFF. The CDR3, as DNA: TGTGCCAGCAGGGGACAGGGGGCTGCCGGGGAGCTGTTTTTT.

This clonotype showed up many times. The J gene is TRBJ1-5, the V gene TRBV28; D may be TRBD1 (5 bases). The germline gives CDR1 MDHEN, CDR2 SYDVKM. This CDR3 has 14 amino acids. Trimming left V 2 bases short and J 6 bases short, with 11 bases between. CDR3 sequence (DNA): TGTGCCAGCAGTTTAGGGGGGTCAGGTCAGCCCCAGCATTTT. Its translation is CASSLGGSGQPQHF.

V gene TRBV2 combines with J gene TRBJ1-1; TRBD1 might be the D (6 bases). Germline values: CDR1 SNHLY, CDR2 FYNNEI. Trimming left V 6 bases short and J 6 bases short, with 8 bases between. This CDR3 region has 11 residues. CDR3 amino acids: CASRGGPEAFF. CDR3 coding DNA: TGTGCCAGCAGGGGGGGGCCTGAAGCTTTCTTT.

This sequence joins TRBV10-3 and TRBJ1-1; 7 bases align to TRBD1. CDR1 is ENHRY, CDR2 SYGVKD, per germline. The trim removed 2 bases at V and 0 bases at J, leaving 6 bases unmatched. The CDR3 is 16 residues long. The CDR3 spells CAISEMAGGLNTEAFF. For the CDR3, the DNA is TGTGCCATCAGTGAGATGGCAGGGGGTTTGAACACTGAAGCTTTCTTT.

The chain uses TRBV7-6 and TRBJ1-2, with D unclear. Trimming left V 6 bases short and J 4 bases short, with 21 bases between. This CDR3 is 16 amino acids long. Germline assignment: CDR1 SGHVS and CDR2 FNYEAQ. CDR3 sequence: CASSPQPVSGPYGYTF. DNA of the CDR3: TGTGCCAGCAGTCCTCAACCCGTATCGGGCCCCTATGGCTACACCTTC.

This clonotype was found a few times. This chain joins TRBV28 and TRBJ1-1; a possible D gene is TRBD1 (6 bases). This CDR3 is 14 amino acids long. The V end lost 6 bases, the J end lost 2 bases, and 13 bases lay between the germline ends. The germline V gene has CDR1 MDHEN and CDR2 SYDVKM. CDR3 region: CASRTTGLNTEAFF. The CDR3 coding sequence is TGTGCCAGCAGGACGACAGGTCTAAACACTGAAGCTTTCTTT.

This clonotype occurred once. The chain recombines TRBV2 with TRBJ2-4; D possibly corresponds to TRBD2 (7 bases). V lost 11 bases and J lost 9, with 17 bases in between. The CDR3 loop spans 12 amino acids. From germline, CDR1 is SNHLY and CDR2 FYNNEI. The CDR3 DNA reads TGTGCCTTTAGGGGGGGGATTGGCATTCAGTACTTC. Translating it yields CAFRGGIGIQYF.

The table lists this clonotype with a few counts. The V call is TRBV6-1, the J call TRBJ1-2; 10 bases agree with TRBD1. V lost 6 bases and J lost 8; bases outside the gene matches: 12. The CDR3 covers 15 residues. Germline V CDR1 and CDR2: MNHNS, SASEGT. DNA of the CDR3: TGTGCCAGCAGGCCACCGGGACAGGGGCTGGGAGGCTACACCTTC. The encoded protein is CASRPPGQGLGGYTF.

The CDR3 coding sequence is TGCGCCAGCAGCCACACCGGACAGGGAAAGTTGACAGATACGCAGTATTTT. It translates to CASSHTGQGKLTDTQYF. This chain links TRBV4-1 with TRBJ2-3; 8 bases match TRBD1. Trimming at V came to 3 bases and at J to 3 bases, leaving 11 bases not matched to a gene. Per germline, CDR1 MGHRA and CDR2 YSYEKL. The CDR3 runs 17 residues.

Many counts were recorded for this clonotype. V and J are TRBV20-1 and TRBJ2-1; tentatively, D is TRBD1 (6 bases). Trimming removed 4 bases from V and 9 bases from J, with 10 bases in between. Germline assignment: CDR1 DFQATT and CDR2 SNEGSKA (reference sequence). This CDR3 region has 11 residues. The CDR3 nucleotides read TGCAGTGCTACCCAGGGGATTGAGCAGTTCTTC. Translated: CSATQGIEQFF.

This clonotype was counted ten times or more. This rearrangement joins TRBV6-2 or TRBV6-3 to TRBJ1-1, with D uncertain. The CDR3 totals 15 residues. Germline CDR1 MNHEY, CDR2 SVGEGT. V dropped 6 bases and J dropped 1 base, with 15 bases sitting between them. The CDR3 loop reads CASSPRAGGNTEAFF. DNA for the CDR3: TGTGCCAGCAGCCCACGTGCCGGAGGGAACACTGAAGCTTTCTTT.

The chain employs TRBV25-1 and TRBJ2-1; D possibly matches TRBD1 or TRBD2 (5 bases each). The CDR3 has 14 residues. Germline V gives CDR1 MGHDK, CDR2 SYGVNS. Between the trimmed V and J ends, which lost 3 bases and 4 bases, there was a span of 10 bases. The CDR3 sequence: CASSDGDRYNEQFF. For the CDR3, the DNA is TGTGCCAGCAGTGACGGGGACCGGTACAATGAGCAGTTCTTC.

The J gene is TRBJ2-3, the V gene TRBV28; 13 bases fit TRBD2. CDR3 size: 17 residues. J was trimmed by 5 bases and V by 5 bases; bases with no gene match: 10. The germline gives CDR1 MDHEN, CDR2 SYDVKM. CDR3 nucleotides: TGTGCCAGCAGTCCCACTAGCGGGGGGGCCTGGAGAGATACGCAGTATTTT. This gives the protein CASSPTSGGAWRDTQYF.

J is TRBJ1-2 and V is TRBV6-2 or TRBV6-3, with D possibly TRBD1 on 6 matching bases. V lost 8 bases, J lost 2 bases, and 6 bases lay in between. This CDR3 is 11 amino acids long. CDR1 MNHEY and CDR2 SVGEGT come from the germline V gene. CDR3 nucleotides: TGTGCCAGCGGACAGAACTATGGCTACACCTTC. It specifies CASGQNYGYTF.

This clonotype has at least ten counts. The chain joins TRBV10-3 to TRBJ2-6, with TRBD2 matching 7 bases. The germline V gene has CDR1 ENHRY and CDR2 SYGVKD. Trimming cost V 9 bases and J 2 bases; bases outside gene matches: 1. This CDR3 is 13 amino acids long. CDR3 nucleotides: TGTGCCATAGGACTAGCTGGGGCCAACGTCCTGACTTTC. Its protein is CAIGLAGANVLTF.

This clonotype was detected ten times or more. The CDR3 loop is CASSFSYGTGGVLFAEAFF. CDR3 nucleotide sequence: TGTGCCAGCAGCTTCTCATATGGGACAGGGGGCGTTTTATTCGCTGAAGCTTTCTTT. The V and J genes are TRBV7-8 and TRBJ1-1; 12 bases are a match to TRBD1. Germline V gene sequence: CDR1 SGHVS, CDR2 FQNEAQ. Trimming took 3 bases from V and 6 from J; bases not matched to a gene: 17. This CDR3 contains 19 residues.

Only a few counts were recorded for this clonotype. V and J are TRBV10-3 and TRBJ1-3; D remains ambiguous. Germline-derived CDR1 and CDR2 are ENHRY and SYGVKD. CDR3 length: 16 residues. V shed 2 bases and J shed 2 bases, with 13 bases lying between them. Written as DNA, the CDR3 is TGTGCCATCAGTGAGCCGAACGCTGGGACTGGAAACACCATATATTTT. Translating gives CAISEPNAGTGNTIYF.

This clonotype was seen many times. J is TRBJ2-1 and V is TRBV19; TRBD2 aligns across 11 bases. The CDR3 loop spans 15 amino acids. After removal of 5 bases from V and 6 bases from J, the junction contained 6 bases not matched to a gene. Per the germline V gene, CDR1 is LNHDA and CDR2 is SQIVND (reference sequence). The CDR3 protein is CASSLLAGEFNEQFF. The CDR3 DNA follows: TGTGCCAGTAGTTTACTAGCGGGGGAGTTCAATGAGCAGTTCTTC.

The V and J genes are TRBV7-2 and TRBJ2-5; unclear D gene. CDR3 size: 15 residues. Germline CDR1 reads SGHTA; CDR2 reads FQGNSA. Trimming removed 1 base at V and 1 base at J, with 10 bases between. The CDR3 DNA is TGTGCCAGCAGCTTAGTAATGGGGTCCCAAGAGACCCAGTACTTC. As protein: CASSLVMGSQETQYF.